The clone carrying this T cell receptor beta chain was recorded at least ten times. As yet, its antigen is unknown. This sample is part of a study of CD8 T cells in ankylosing spondylitis. Study conclusions and caveats: The authors found the disease-linked clones to be CD8+ and relatively rare in peripheral blood. Reportedly, significant enrichment of disease-linked clones occurred in matched ankylosing spondylitis synovial fluid.

Trimming at V came to 4 bases and at J to 0 bases, leaving 12 bases not matched to a gene. Germline V gene sequence: CDR1 SGHDT, CDR2 YYEEEE. The CDR3 contains 17 residues. Library preparation for TCR beta used quantitative 5'-RACE with molecular barcodes. TCRdb reanalysed the 5' RACE reads using MiXCR and keeps one entry per CDR3 protein. The top ten hold around 4.3% of the sample, which has about 150,000 distinct CDR3 sequences, roughly an eighth seen once. The sequence was collected from a female donor with ankylosing spondylitis or in good health (not recorded which). The source material was blood, either unsorted or a sorted T cell fraction (not recorded which). The chain uses TRBV5-6 and TRBJ1-1; 7 bases align to TRBD1. CDR3 amino acids: CASSLRETGTMNTEAFF. CDR3 coding DNA: TGTGCCAGCAGCCTGAGGGAGACAGGGACCATGAACACTGAAGCTTTCTTT.